A selection of T cell receptor beta chains follows, all from one sample in a study of breast tumors, draining lymph nodes, adjacent tissues. TCRdb ran MiXCR on the multiplex PCR reads and lists one entry per CDR3 protein. This sample has about 200,000 distinct CDR3 sequences, with approximately 30% found just once. The sample comprised axillary lymph node tissue. The receptors shown here come from a female donor with breast cancer. Some clones in this sample may be carry-over from other donors' samples. The CDR3 runs from the conserved cysteine through the conserved F or W. The order of the fields is V gene, clone size, CDR3 length, D gene, J gene, CDR3 protein, CDR3 DNA. The D gene is left open where the match is weak. Rows give clone size only sometimes, using once, few, many, or a class for an expanded clone.

>TRBV4-1|-|17|TRBD2|TRBJ2-3
CASSSGLADTEGDTQYF
TGCGCCAGCAGCTCGGGACTAGCGGACACGGAGGGGGATACGCAGTATTTT
>TRBV18|many|15|-|TRBJ2-5
CASSHGTTGDETQYF
TGTGCCAGCTCACACGGGACGACCGGCGACGAGACCCAGTACTTC
>TRBV6-1|-|17|TRBD2|TRBJ2-2
CASSVTSGGAGTGELFF
TGTGCCAGCAGTGTGACTAGCGGGGGGGCGGGCACCGGGGAGCTGTTTTTT
>TRBV18|-|16|-|TRBJ2-3
CASSPPSSSRTDTQYF
TGTGCCAGCTCACCACCATCTAGCAGTCGCACAGATACGCAGTATTTT
>TRBV24-1|many|15|TRBD1|TRBJ1-2
CATSDAGQGVYGYTF
TGTGCCACCAGTGACGCGGGACAGGGGGTCTATGGCTACACCTTC
>TRBV7-8|-|17|TRBD1|TRBJ1-2
CASSVGSSTGFGYGYTF
TGTGCCAGCAGCGTCGGATCTTCGACAGGGTTTGGCTATGGCTACACCTTC
>TRBV10-2|many|13|-|TRBJ2-7
CASRTPGNYEQYF
TGCGCCAGCAGGACACCGGGGAACTACGAGCAGTACTTC
>TRBV3-1|-|15|-|TRBJ2-1
CASSQRYQGPALSSF
TGTGCCAGCAGCCAACGGTACCAGGGGCCCGCCTTAAGTAGCTTC
>TRBV12-3/TRBV12-4|few|13|-|TRBJ1-1
CASSLGEWAEAFF
TGTGCCAGCAGTTTAGGGGAGTGGGCTGAAGCTTTCTTT
>TRBV20-1|many|13|-|TRBJ2-1
CSATRSSYNEQFF
TGCAGTGCTACCAGGAGCTCCTACAATGAGCAGTTCTTC
>TRBV29-1|many|15|TRBD2|TRBJ2-4
CSHLLAGVNKNIQYF
TGCAGTCATCTCCTAGCGGGAGTGAACAAAAACATTCAGTACTTC
>TRBV20-1|many|15|TRBD1|TRBJ1-6
CSAGRQGAFNSPLHF
TGCAGTGCGGGGAGGCAGGGGGCGTTTAATTCACCCCTCCACTTT
>TRBV9|many|15|-|TRBJ2-1
CASSVAAGEVGEQFF
TGTGCCAGCAGCGTAGCGGCAGGGGAGGTGGGTGAGCAGTTCTTC
>TRBV5-6|many|13|-|TRBJ2-7
CASSPGGGGEQYF
TGTGCCAGCAGCCCCGGAGGTGGGGGCGAGCAGTACTTC
>TRBV20-1|many|18|-|TRBJ2-2
CSARDQLANPLNTGELFF
TGCAGTGCTAGAGATCAACTAGCTAACCCTCTGAACACCGGGGAGCTGTTTTTT
>TRBV19|many|13|-|TRBJ2-1
CASSMIGYNEQFF
TGTGCCAGTAGTATGATAGGTTACAATGAGCAGTTCTTC
>TRBV7-3|-|15|TRBD2|TRBJ2-3
CASSLTSGVRDTQYF
TGTGCTAGCAGCTTAACTAGCGGGGTGAGAGATACGCAGTATTTT
>TRBV7-9|many|13|TRBD1|TRBJ2-7
CASSPPTGDEQYF
TGTGCCAGCAGCCCACCGACAGGGGACGAGCAGTACTTC
>TRBV14|many|15|-|TRBJ2-5
CASSLLSGPLETQYF
TGTGCCAGCAGCCTCCTCAGCGGCCCCCTAGAGACCCAGTACTTC
>TRBV13|many|14|-|TRBJ2-5
CASSSGHAGETQYF
TGTGCCAGCAGTTCGGGACACGCGGGGGAGACCCAGTACTTC
>TRBV18|-|15|-|TRBJ2-2
CASSPDGPNTGELFF
TGTGCCAGCTCCCCGGACGGTCCGAACACCGGGGAGCTGTTTTTT
>TRBV19|many|14|TRBD1|TRBJ1-6
CASNSRDRNSPLHF
TGTGCCAGTAATAGCCGGGACAGAAATTCACCCCTCCACTTT
>TRBV29-1|-|14|-|TRBJ2-7
CSVHSRGAYGEQYF
TGCAGCGTCCACTCCAGGGGGGCCTACGGGGAGCAGTACTTC
>TRBV6-5|many|19|-|TRBJ1-6
CASSYNREPHRSYNSPLHF
TGTGCCAGCAGTTACAACAGGGAGCCCCACCGCTCCTATAATTCACCCCTCCACTTT
>TRBV4-3|many|14|-|TRBJ2-7
CASSQEPRDYEQYF
TGCGCCAGCAGCCAAGAACCCAGGGACTACGAGCAGTACTTC
>TRBV28|-|15|TRBD1|TRBJ2-5
CASSSPGQQSETQYF
TGTGCCAGCAGTTCCCCGGGACAGCAATCGGAGACCCAGTACTTC
>TRBV20-1|many|16|-|TRBJ1-2
CSATRASLSVGYGYTF
TGCAGTGCTACCAGGGCCTCCCTTTCGGTGGGCTATGGCTACACCTTC
>TRBV27|many|12|-|TRBJ1-5
CASRDANQPQHF
TGTGCCAGCAGGGACGCAAATCAGCCCCAGCATTTT
>TRBV6-6|many|15|TRBD1|TRBJ1-5
CASNGQGPGNQPQHF
TGTGCCAGCAACGGACAGGGTCCGGGGAATCAGCCCCAGCATTTT
>TRBV11-2|many|17|-|TRBJ2-2
CASSLVSRIRGTGELFF
TGTGCCAGCAGCTTAGTCAGCAGGATTCGGGGCACCGGGGAGCTGTTTTTT
>TRBV20-1|many|16|-|TRBJ2-7
CSARDHQGLSRNEQYF
TGCAGTGCTAGAGATCATCAGGGACTCAGCCGGAACGAGCAGTACTTC
>TRBV11-1|many|17|-|TRBJ2-2
CASSWGLLGANTGELFF
TGTGCCAGCAGCTGGGGTCTCCTTGGGGCGAACACCGGGGAGCTGTTTTTT
>TRBV2|many|15|TRBD2|TRBJ2-1
CASSFFGAGDNEQFF
TGTGCCAGCAGTTTCTTCGGAGCGGGGGACAATGAGCAGTTCTTC
>TRBV7-9|many|17|TRBD2|TRBJ2-1
CASSLALPGGGGNEQFF
TGTGCCAGCAGCTTAGCCTTACCCGGGGGGGGAGGCAATGAGCAGTTCTTC
>TRBV15|-|14|-|TRBJ1-6
CATSRERVRSPLHF
TGTGCCACCAGCAGAGAAAGGGTCAGGTCGCCCCTCCACTTT
>TRBV15|many|15|-|TRBJ2-1
CATSRVANSYNEQFF
TGTGCCACCAGCAGAGTAGCGAACTCCTACAATGAGCAGTTCTTC
>TRBV7-4|many|15|TRBD2|TRBJ2-3
CASNYSGVFTDTQYF
TGTGCCAGCAATTACAGCGGGGTCTTCACAGATACGCAGTATTTT
>TRBV3-1|many|14|TRBD1|TRBJ2-7
CASSQYGQAHEQYF
TGTGCCAGCAGCCAATACGGACAGGCCCACGAGCAGTACTTC
>TRBV18|-|15|-|TRBJ1-5
CASRPVGGQNQPQHF
TGTGCCAGCCGACCAGTCGGAGGGCAAAATCAGCCCCAGCATTTT
>TRBV28|many|12|-|TRBJ2-7
CASSLSRGGQYF
TGTGCCAGCAGCCTTAGCAGGGGGGGGCAGTACTTC
>TRBV4-3|many|15|-|TRBJ1-2
CASSQDLGRPYGYTF
TGCGCCAGCAGCCAAGACCTGGGACGGCCCTATGGCTACACCTTC
>TRBV7-7|many|13|-|TRBJ2-2
CASSLVEAGELFF
TGTGCTAGCAGCTTAGTGGAAGCCGGGGAGCTGTTTTTT
>TRBV5-1|many|12|TRBD1|TRBJ2-7
CASGQGDYEQYF
TGCGCCAGTGGACAGGGGGACTACGAGCAGTACTTC
>TRBV6-2/TRBV6-3|few|16|-|TRBJ2-3
CASSYQGSRKGDTQYF
TGTGCCAGCAGTTACCAGGGTTCCCGGAAGGGGGATACGCAGTATTTT
>TRBV6-1|many|14|-|TRBJ1-5
CASSQGGGNQPQHF
TGTGCCAGCAGTCAAGGGGGAGGGAATCAGCCCCAGCATTTT
>TRBV18|few|15|-|TRBJ2-1
CASSPTSTSWNEQFF
TGTGCCAGCTCACCGACCTCTACCTCGTGGAATGAGCAGTTCTTC
>TRBV5-8|many|15|-|TRBJ1-2
CASSLAVTGIYGYTF
TGTGCCAGCAGCTTGGCCGTGACGGGAATCTATGGCTACACCTTC
>TRBV15|-|14|-|TRBJ2-6
CATSRYSGANVLTF
TGTGCCACCAGCAGATACTCCGGGGCCAACGTCCTGACTTTC
>TRBV9|-|14|-|TRBJ1-2
CASSLGDTAYGYTF
TGTGCCAGCAGCTTGGGAGACACAGCTTATGGCTACACCTTC
>TRBV5-8|few|17|-|TRBJ1-2
CASSPKQAVGPNYGYTF
TGTGCCAGCAGCCCGAAGCAGGCAGTAGGGCCGAACTATGGCTACACCTTC